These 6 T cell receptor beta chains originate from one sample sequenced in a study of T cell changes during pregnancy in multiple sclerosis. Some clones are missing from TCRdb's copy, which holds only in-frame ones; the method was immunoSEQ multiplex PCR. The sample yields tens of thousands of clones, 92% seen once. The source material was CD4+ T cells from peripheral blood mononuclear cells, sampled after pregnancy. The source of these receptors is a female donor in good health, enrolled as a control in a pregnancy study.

This CDR3 is CASSPAGVRNQPQHF. The CDR3 DNA reads TGTGCCAGCAGCCCGGCAGGGGTTCGGAATCAGCCCCAGCATTTT. The V call is TRBV7-2, the J call TRBJ1-5; D possibly corresponds to TRBD1 (6 bases). The CDR3 runs to 15 residues. Germline CDR1 and CDR2: SGHTA and FQGNSA. Trimming pared 5 bases from V and 4 bases from J, leaving 15 bases between.

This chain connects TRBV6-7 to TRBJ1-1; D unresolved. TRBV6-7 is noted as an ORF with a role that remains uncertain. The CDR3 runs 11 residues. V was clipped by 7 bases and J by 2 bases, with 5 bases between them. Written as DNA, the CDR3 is TGTGCCAGCAACAAAAACACTGAAGCTTTCTTT. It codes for CASNKNTEAFF.

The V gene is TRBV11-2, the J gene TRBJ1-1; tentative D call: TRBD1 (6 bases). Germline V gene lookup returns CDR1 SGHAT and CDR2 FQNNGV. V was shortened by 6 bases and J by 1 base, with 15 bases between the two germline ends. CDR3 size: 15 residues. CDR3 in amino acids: CASSSAQGKNTEAFF. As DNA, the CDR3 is TGTGCCAGCAGTTCGGCTCAGGGGAAGAACACTGAAGCTTTCTTT.

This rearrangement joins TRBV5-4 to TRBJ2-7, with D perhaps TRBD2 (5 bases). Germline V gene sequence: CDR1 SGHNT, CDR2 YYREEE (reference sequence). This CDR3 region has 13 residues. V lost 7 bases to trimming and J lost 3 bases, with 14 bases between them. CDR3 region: CASSEGSFYEQYF. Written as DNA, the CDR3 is TGTGCCAGCTCTGAGGGCAGCTTCTACGAGCAGTACTTC.

CDR3 in DNA: TGTGCCAGTAGTATGCAGGGGGCGCGTAATTCACCCCTCCACTTT. As protein: CASSMQGARNSPLHF. The chain carries TRBV19 and TRBJ1-6; the match to TRBD1 covers 8 bases. This CDR3 spans 15 amino acids. The germline V gene has CDR1 LNHDA and CDR2 SQIVND (reference sequence). V shed 3 bases, J shed 6 bases, and the junction held 4 bases outside the gene matches.

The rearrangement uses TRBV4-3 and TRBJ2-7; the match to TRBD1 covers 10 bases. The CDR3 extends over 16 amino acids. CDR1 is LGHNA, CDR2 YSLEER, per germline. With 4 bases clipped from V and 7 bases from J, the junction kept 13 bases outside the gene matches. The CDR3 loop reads CASSLLRGTGVGEQYF. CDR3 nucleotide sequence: TGCGCCAGCAGCCTCCTTAGGGGGACAGGGGTGGGTGAGCAGTACTTC.